These 21 T cell receptor beta chains were sequenced from one sample in a study of T cell responses to AZD1222 COVID-19 vaccine. TCRdb keeps only in-frame clones here, not all; method: immunoSEQ multiplex PCR. The data contain 140,000 or so clones, about 93% of them singletons. Source: peripheral blood, taken 28 days after the second AZD1222 dose. All receptors come from an adult who received the AZD1222 COVID-19 vaccine.

The genes are TRBV4-3 and TRBJ2-2; 7 bases are shared with TRBD2. V trimming: 4 bases; J trimming: 3 bases; junction bases outside the gene matches: 11. This CDR3 has 17 residues. The germline CDR1 and CDR2 sequences are LGHNA and YSLEER. In DNA, the CDR3 is TGCGCCAGCAGCCCGGAGGGTCTAGCGGACCACACCGGGGAGCTGTTTTTT. Translating it yields CASSPEGLADHTGELFF.

This clone was detected once. The chain has TRBV3-1 (or the pseudogene TRBV3-2) and TRBJ2-5; TRBD1 agrees at 9 bases. V dropped 1 base and J dropped 1; count of bases not matched to a gene: 13. CDR1 is LGHDT and CDR2 is YNNKEL in the germline V gene (reference sequence). The CDR3 extends over 19 amino acids. The CDR3 protein is CASSQGEGGQGWSQETQYF. CDR3 in DNA: TGTGCCAGCAGCCAAGGAGAGGGGGGACAGGGTTGGTCCCAAGAGACCCAGTACTTC.

This clone was found a few times. The chain employs TRBV18 and TRBJ1-3; the match to TRBD1 covers 8 bases. From germline, CDR1 is KGHSH and CDR2 LQKENI. The CDR3 extends over 15 amino acids. With 4 bases clipped from V and 2 bases from J, the junction kept 4 bases outside the gene matches. This chain's CDR3 is CASSRGQGAGNTIYF. In DNA, the CDR3 is TGTGCCAGCTCACGCGGACAGGGCGCTGGAAACACCATATATTTT.

This clone has a single count. The V call is TRBV5-1, the J call TRBJ2-6, with D hard to call. This CDR3 contains 17 residues. Trimming removed 5 bases at V and 0 bases at J, with 15 bases between. In germline, CDR1 is SGHRS, CDR2 YFSETQ. CDR3 residues: CASRPSEASSGANVLTF. The CDR3 DNA follows: TGCGCCAGCAGACCATCAGAAGCGAGCTCTGGGGCCAACGTCCTGACTTTC.

The V gene is TRBV7-3, the J gene TRBJ2-7, with D tentatively TRBD2 (6 bases). V gave up 2 bases and J gave up 0 bases, with 11 bases separating them. The CDR3 sequence is 15 residues long. From germline, CDR1 is SGHTA and CDR2 FQGTGA. This CDR3 reads CASSLYGGTSYEQYF. CDR3 DNA: TGTGCCAGCAGCTTATACGGCGGGACCTCCTACGAGCAGTACTTC.

The V and J genes are TRBV12-3 or TRBV12-4 and TRBJ2-5; the match to TRBD1 covers 8 bases. This CDR3 is 12 amino acids long. Trimming removed 5 bases from V and 6 bases from J; junction bases left unmatched: 2. The CDR3 nucleotides read TGTGCCAGCAGTGGACAGGGAAAGACCCAGTACTTC. It encodes CASSGQGKTQYF.

The chain joins TRBV2 to TRBJ2-7; possibly TRBD2 for D (5 bases). V shed 1 base and J shed 4 bases, with 17 bases lying between them. The germline V gene has CDR1 SNHLY and CDR2 FYNNEI. The CDR3 is 16 residues long. CDR3 loop: CASSEGRGEGPYEQYF. The CDR3 region has the DNA TGTGCCAGCAGTGAAGGAAGAGGCGAGGGCCCATACGAGCAGTACTTC.

J is TRBJ1-4 and V is TRBV2, with D uncertain. The germline gives CDR1 SNHLY, CDR2 FYNNEI. Trimming stripped 7 bases from V and 4 bases from J, with 16 bases between. This CDR3 has 15 amino acids. CDR3 loop: CASIKGGRINEKLFF. Written as DNA, the CDR3 is TGTGCCAGCATCAAGGGTGGGAGGATTAATGAAAAACTGTTTTTT. Full variable domain (missing parts from reference TRBV2 and TRBJ1-4): EPEVTQTPSHQVTQMGQEVILRCVPISNHLYFYWYRQILGQKVEFLVSFYNNEISEKSEIFDDQFSVERPDGSNFTLKIRSTKLEDSAMYFCASIKGGRINEKLFFGSGTQLSVL.

The chain uses TRBV7-9 and TRBJ2-1, with D uncertain. This CDR3 comprises 12 residues. Germline CDR1 is SEHNR and CDR2 is FQNEAQ (reference sequence). V was cut by 1 base and J by 15 bases, with 13 bases left in between. In DNA form, the CDR3 reads TGTGCCAGCAGCTTAGAGGCCGGTTTACCGTTCTTC. Translating gives CASSLEAGLPFF. The variable domain in full, completed from reference TRBV7-9 and TRBJ2-1, reads DTGVSQNPRHKITKRGQNVTFRCDPISEHNRLYWYRQTLGQGPEFLTYFQNEAQLEKSRLLSDRFSAERPKGSFSTLEIQRTEQGDSAMYLCASSLEAGLPFFGPGTRLTVL.

This sequence joins TRBV4-2 and TRBJ2-3; 11 nucleotides agree with TRBD2. Germline V CDR1 and CDR2: LGHNA, YNFKEQ. J gave up 8 bases and V 1 base, and 8 bases lay outside the gene matches. This CDR3 spans 16 amino acids. The CDR3 sequence is CASSQVLAGGPSTQYF. The DNA for the CDR3 is TGTGCCAGCAGCCAAGTATTAGCGGGAGGGCCCTCTACGCAGTATTTT.

The V call is TRBV24-1, the J call TRBJ2-5; no clear D gene. The germline V and J ends were trimmed by 0 bases and 5 bases, with 3 bases remaining between them. The CDR3 spans 12 residues. Germline assignment: CDR1 KGHDR and CDR2 SFDVKD. CDR3: CATSDLGETQYF. The CDR3 coding sequence is TGTGCCACCAGTGATTTGGGGGAGACCCAGTACTTC.

The V call is TRBV7-6, the J call TRBJ2-7, with D possibly matching TRBD2 (6 bases). The V end lost 1 base, the J end lost 6 bases, and 16 bases lay between the germline ends. The CDR3 covers 15 residues. Germline-derived CDR1 and CDR2 are SGHVS and FNYEAQ. CDR3 DNA sequence: TGTGCCAGCAGCTTAGAGTCTCGGGGGTTTTCCGAGCAGTACTTC. It is translated as CASSLESRGFSEQYF.

This clone was seen just once. J is TRBJ1-1 and V is TRBV7-3, with no clear D. The length of the CDR3 is 13 residues. Germline CDR1 SGHTA, CDR2 FQGTGA. Trimming cost V 5 bases and J 11 bases, with 18 bases left between them. As DNA, the CDR3 is TGTGCCAGCAGCATAAGTGGGGAGGACCGGGCTTTCTTT. Its translation is CASSISGEDRAFF.

The chain has TRBV3-1 (or the pseudogene TRBV3-2) and TRBJ2-2; 8 positions match TRBD1. With V trimmed by 1 base and J by 4 bases, 8 bases remained unmatched. The CDR3 length is 17 residues. Germline V CDR1 and CDR2: LGHDT, YNNKEL (reference sequence). The CDR3 loop is CASSQGTGPRGTGELFF. CDR3 DNA sequence: TGTGCCAGCAGCCAAGGGACAGGGCCCCGGGGCACCGGGGAGCTGTTTTTT.

In its sample, this clone was seen once. The chain links TRBV21-1 to TRBJ1-6; TRBD1 is taken as the D call from the table, unchecked against the DNA. TRBV21-1 is a pseudogene locus. The CDR3 covers 18 residues. The DNA of the CDR3 is TGTGCCAGCAGCAAAGTGACTCCTAGGACAGTCCTGAATTCACCCCTCCACTTT. It translates to CASSKVTPRTVLNSPLHF.

The chain links TRBV3-1 (or the pseudogene TRBV3-2) to TRBJ2-3; no clear D. Germline lookup yields CDR1 LGHDT and CDR2 YNNKEL (reference sequence). The CDR3 sequence is 14 residues long. Trimming removed 3 bases from V and 10 bases from J, with 17 bases in between. The CDR3 nucleotides read TGTGCCAGCAGCCAGGCAAGCGAGGAAACGGCGCAGTATTTT. It specifies CASSQASEETAQYF.

The V gene is TRBV11-2, the J gene TRBJ1-1; D uncertain. Per the germline V gene, CDR1 is SGHAT and CDR2 is FQNNGV. Trimming cost V 3 bases and J 5 bases, with 13 bases left between them. This CDR3 region has 14 residues. In DNA, the CDR3 is TGTGCCAGCAGCTTTCGTCTTGCGGGTACTGAAGCTTTCTTT. Residues: CASSFRLAGTEAFF.

This chain connects TRBV7-8 to TRBJ2-2; the D is unclear. V dropped 0 bases and J dropped 5 bases, with 7 bases sitting between them. CDR3 length: 14 residues. The germline V gene has CDR1 SGHVS and CDR2 FQNEAQ. This chain's CDR3 is CASSLAWGTGELFF. The CDR3, as DNA: TGTGCCAGCAGCTTAGCGTGGGGAACCGGGGAGCTGTTTTTT.

The gene calls are TRBV15 and TRBJ2-7; 10 nucleotides line up with TRBD1. The CDR3 is 14 residues long. CDR1 and CDR2 (germline): LNHNV, YYDKDF (reference sequence). J gave up 7 bases and V 1 base, and 4 bases lay outside the gene matches. The CDR3 loop reads CATSRGQGAGEQYF. CDR3 DNA sequence: TGTGCCACCAGCAGAGGACAGGGGGCGGGGGAGCAGTACTTC.

The chain has TRBV27 and TRBJ2-7; 10 bases map to TRBD1. The germline CDR1 and CDR2 sequences are MNHEY and SMNVEV (reference sequence). Trimming cost V 2 bases and J 6 bases; bases outside gene matches: 4. This CDR3 region has 14 residues. The CDR3 DNA reads as TGTGCCAGCAGTTTAATGGGACAGGGGACCGAGCAGTACTTC. Amino acids: CASSLMGQGTEQYF.

The rearrangement links TRBV5-6 to TRBJ2-5; 12 nucleotides line up with TRBD2. V gave up 4 bases and J gave up 4 bases; unmatched junction bases: 2. The germline gives CDR1 SGHDT, CDR2 YYEEEE. The CDR3 loop spans 14 amino acids. The CDR3 DNA reads as TGTGCCAGCAGCAAACTAGCGGGAGGAGAGACCCAGTACTTC. Residues: CASSKLAGGETQYF.